This TCR beta chain came from a study of identifying expanded T cells in peripheral blood (dated by TCRdb to about 2019). About the investigation overall: Separate aliquots of the same genomic DNA pool were sequenced to produce technical replicates, and four replicates were compared in pairs. Study-level results and caveats: Approximately 1.2 differentially abundant clones were flagged by the binomial model between technical replicates, whereas about 16 and 20 were flagged over two weeks and four weeks, respectively. The authors expected biological variance in healthy repertoires might increase further over much longer intervals such as months to years. Across all healthy-donor time intervals, the beta-binomial model significantly cut both the number of clones called differentially abundant and the false-positive rate. In all healthy donors, the variance in clone template counts between samples taken roughly 14 days apart rose significantly as total template count increased.

The immunoSEQ Assay, which relies on bias-controlled multiplex PCR amplification of genomic DNA, was used to profile TCRbeta CDR3 regions. The authors' analysis ran thus. The absolute abundance of each unique TCRbeta CDR3 region was quantified after sequences were collapsed and filtered. Differential abundance was assessed using a binomial (Fisher-equivalent) model and a beta-binomial model in which time-dependent variance fitted from healthy donors was added. Clones with fewer than 5 combined templates were removed, and a clone was called differentially abundant if the clone's Benjamini-Hochberg FDR was below 0.01. In the beta-binomial model, variance was expressed as a function of the total template count across the two samples, in the form v = (b*log(k)+a)^2. TCRdb mirrors the immuneACCESS table, restricted to in-frame sequences. Some clones are absent from its copies; in checked studies, under half trace to an unresolved V gene, and the reason for the others is unknown. The D gene and trimming were derived from the DNA, and the V and J assignments and clone size from that table. The table for this sample lists approximately 75,000 clones; 85% to 90% of them were counted only once. Around 3% of the sample is held by the ten biggest clonotypes.

The CDR3 holds 17 amino acids from the cysteine to the phenylalanine. The retained sequence is limited to the CDR3, 51 bases, with the frame set at the first base. Deletion took 0 bases off V and 2 bases off J, with a span of 16 bases between the germline ends. The germline V gene yields SGHAT for CDR1 and FQNNGV for CDR2. Concerning this clone: Its cognate antigen has yet to be identified. No clone much larger than this one lies a single base away; base qualities are absent.

During the collection period, no immune events, such as infections, were documented for the healthy donors. Healthy-donor blood repertoires served as a training cohort to calibrate time-dependent variance in a beta-binomial model of T-cell clone differential abundance. The training cohort included around ten healthy donors, of whom 3 were female and 7 were male. On average the donors were approximately 40 years old, and their ages spanned about 29 to 65 years. Whole blood from each healthy donor was obtained from a commercial supplier and was collected at three time points about two weeks apart. For immunosequencing, genomic DNA was extracted from unsorted whole blood.

Sequenced sample: blood. This receptor was identified in a person between 18 and 70 years old in good health. The chain couples TRBV11-2 to TRBJ1-2, with a weak D call of TRBD1 (5 bases match). The CDR3 sequence is CASSLDESRGRNYGYTF. The DNA is as follows: TGTGCCAGCAGCTTAGATGAGTCGAGGGGACGGAACTATGGCTACACCTTC.